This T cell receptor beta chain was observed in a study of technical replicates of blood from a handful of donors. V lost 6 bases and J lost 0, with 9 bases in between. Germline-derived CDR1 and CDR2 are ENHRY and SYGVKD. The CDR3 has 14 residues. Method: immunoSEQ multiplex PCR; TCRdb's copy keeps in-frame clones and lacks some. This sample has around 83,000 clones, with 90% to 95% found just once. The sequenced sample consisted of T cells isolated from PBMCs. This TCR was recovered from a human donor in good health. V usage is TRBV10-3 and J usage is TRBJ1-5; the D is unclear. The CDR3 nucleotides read TGTGCCATCAGCGACTATAATAGCAATCAGCCCCAGCATTTT. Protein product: CAISDYNSNQPQHF.